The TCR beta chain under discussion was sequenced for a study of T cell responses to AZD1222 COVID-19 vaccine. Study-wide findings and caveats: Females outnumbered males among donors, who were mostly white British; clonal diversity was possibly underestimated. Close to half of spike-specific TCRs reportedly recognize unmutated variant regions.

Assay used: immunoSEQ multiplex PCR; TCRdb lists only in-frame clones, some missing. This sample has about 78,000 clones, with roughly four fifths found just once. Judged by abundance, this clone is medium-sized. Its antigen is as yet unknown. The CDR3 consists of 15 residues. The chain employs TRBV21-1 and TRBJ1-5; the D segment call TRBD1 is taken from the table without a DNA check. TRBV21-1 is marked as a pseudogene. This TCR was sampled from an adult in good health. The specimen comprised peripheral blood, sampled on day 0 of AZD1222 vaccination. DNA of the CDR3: TGTGCCAGCAGCATCCGACAGGGTAACAATCAGCCCCAGCATTTT. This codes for CASSIRQGNNQPQHF.